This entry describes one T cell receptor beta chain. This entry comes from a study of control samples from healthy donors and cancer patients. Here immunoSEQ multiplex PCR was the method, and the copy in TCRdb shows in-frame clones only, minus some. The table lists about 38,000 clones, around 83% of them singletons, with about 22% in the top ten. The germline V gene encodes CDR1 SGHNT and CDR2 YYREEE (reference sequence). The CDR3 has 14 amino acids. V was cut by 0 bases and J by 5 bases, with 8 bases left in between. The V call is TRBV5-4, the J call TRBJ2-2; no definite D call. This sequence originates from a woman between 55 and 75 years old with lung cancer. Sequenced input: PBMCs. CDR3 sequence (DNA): TGTGCCAGCAGCTTGGTTGGTGCGACCGGGGAGCTGTTTTTT. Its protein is CASSLVGATGELFF.